One and the same sample provided the 18 T cell receptor beta chains below, sequenced in a study of CD8 T cells in Susac syndrome. When the RNA was reverse transcribed, random hexamers were used with an input of about 0.5 to 1 ug. One entry per CDR3 protein results from TCRdb running MiXCR on the immunoSEQ multiplex PCR reads. The sample has about 250,000 distinct CDR3 sequences, just under 95% seen once. Sample: CD4+ T cells from PBMCs. The receptors stem from a human donor with multiple sclerosis.

The chain couples TRBV29-1 to TRBJ2-7, with 7 bases lining up with TRBD1. The germline V gene encodes CDR1 SQVTM and CDR2 ANQGSEA. With V trimmed by 1 base and J by 3 bases, 12 bases remained unmatched. This CDR3 is built from 16 residues. The chain's CDR3 is CSVEVPTGRVVYEQYF. The CDR3 coding sequence is TGCAGCGTTGAAGTTCCGACAGGGCGTGTAGTCTACGAGCAGTACTTC.

The rearrangement joins TRBV29-1 to TRBJ2-7, with 9 bases fitting TRBD2. The V and J ends lost 4 bases and 5 bases, in that order; junction bases with no gene match: 0. Germline values: CDR1 SQVTM, CDR2 ANQGSEA. The CDR3 runs to 11 residues. This chain's CDR3 is CSVVAGDEQYV. DNA of the CDR3: TGCAGCGTTGTAGCGGGGGACGAGCAGTACGTC.

V usage is TRBV5-1 and J usage is TRBJ2-3, with D possibly TRBD2 on 5 matching bases. There are 16 residues in the CDR3. The germline CDR1 and CDR2 sequences are SGHRS and YFSETQ. V was clipped by 3 bases and J by 3 bases, with 17 bases between them. The CDR3 nucleotides are TGCGCCAGCAGCTACTTTTGGGGAGATGGTACAGATACGCAGTATTTT. This gives the protein CASSYFWGDGTDTQYF.

The V gene is TRBV7-9, the J gene TRBJ1-1, with no clear D. The germline V and J ends were trimmed by 1 base and 1 base, with 7 bases remaining between them. Germline V lookup: CDR1 SEHNR, CDR2 FQNEAQ (reference sequence). This CDR3 spans 14 amino acids. The CDR3 reads CASSLDPQNTEAFF. CDR3 nucleotide sequence: TGTGCCAGCAGCTTAGATCCACAGAACACTGAAGCTTTCTTT.

CDR3 nucleotide sequence: TGCAGCGTTGAAGACGGGACGGCGAACCAAGAGACCCAGTACTTC. It translates to CSVEDGTANQETQYF. The chain couples TRBV29-1 to TRBJ2-5, with D tentatively TRBD1 or TRBD2 (5 bases each). V was cut by 0 bases and J by 0 bases, with 11 bases left in between. Germline CDR1 SQVTM, CDR2 ANQGSEA. CDR3 length: 15 residues.

The table lists this clonotype with a few counts. This chain joins TRBV12-3 or TRBV12-4 and TRBJ2-6; 8 positions match TRBD1. This CDR3 region has 15 residues. Trimming took 6 bases from V and 4 from J; bases not matched to a gene: 5. The CDR3 nucleotides read TGTGCCAGCAGGCGACAGGGGAGCGGGGCCAACGTCCTGACTTTC. It translates to CASRRQGSGANVLTF.

The chain couples TRBV7-3 to TRBJ2-6; D not certain. Germline values: CDR1 SGHTA, CDR2 FQGTGA. CDR3 size: 14 residues. The V end lost 5 bases, the J end lost 0 bases, and 5 bases lay between the germline ends. The CDR3 here is CASSELSGANVLTF. CDR3 DNA: TGTGCCAGCAGCGAGCTCTCTGGGGCCAACGTCCTGACTTTC.

This clonotype was counted a few times. The chain uses TRBV20-1 and TRBJ1-5; D perhaps matches TRBD1 (5 bases). Germline loops: CDR1 DFQATT, CDR2 SNEGSKA (reference sequence). The CDR3 spans 14 residues. The V end lost 2 bases, the J end lost 4 bases, and 12 bases lay between the germline ends. CDR3 amino acids: CSARRGGGNQPQHF. The CDR3, as DNA: TGCAGTGCTAGAAGGGGTGGGGGTAATCAGCCCCAGCATTTT.

Only one count was recorded for this clonotype. The J gene is TRBJ2-3, the V gene TRBV3-1; weak D call: TRBD2 (5 bases). The V end was cut by 7 bases, the J end by 5 bases, with 16 bases between. Germline V CDR1 and CDR2: LGHDT, YNNKEL (reference sequence). This CDR3 spans 14 amino acids. The CDR3 nucleotides read TGTGCCAGCACCCCTGGACTCCTCGTAGATACGCAGTATTTT. Its protein is CASTPGLLVDTQYF.

This clonotype was counted once. The rearrangement links TRBV3-1 to TRBJ2-3; tentative D call: TRBD2 (6 bases). Trimming shortened V by 0 bases and J by 4 bases, and 8 bases separated the two germline ends. CDR3 size: 14 residues. Germline CDR1 LGHDT, CDR2 YNNKEL (reference sequence). The CDR3 DNA follows: TGTGCCAGCAGCCAAGAACTAGCCTCAGATACGCAGTATTTT. This gives the protein CASSQELASDTQYF.

The J gene is TRBJ2-7, the V gene TRBV20-1; D ambiguous. The CDR3 sequence is 12 residues long. CDR1 is DFQATT, CDR2 SNEGSKA, per germline (reference sequence). The V end was cut by 4 bases, the J end by 0 bases, with 7 bases between. The CDR3 coding sequence is TGCAGTGCTATGTTAGCCTCCTACGAGCAGTACTTC. As protein: CSAMLASYEQYF.

V is TRBV4-2 and J is TRBJ2-1; D not resolved. CDR3 length: 16 amino acids. Germline V gene data show CDR1 as LGHNA and CDR2 as YNFKEQ. V lost 4 bases to trimming and J lost 0 bases, with 13 bases between them. CDR3 bases: TGTGCCAGCAGCCCCCTCGCCCGGCTCTCCTACAATGAGCAGTTCTTC. Protein: CASSPLARLSYNEQFF.

This clonotype has a single count. This sequence joins TRBV7-2 and TRBJ2-1; 8 nucleotides match TRBD2. The V and J ends lost 5 bases and 3 bases, in that order; junction bases with no gene match: 6. The CDR3 covers 15 residues. Germline V gene lookup returns CDR1 SGHTA and CDR2 FQGNSA. CDR3 sequence (DNA): TGTGCCAGCAGCCTTAGCGGGACGAACTACAATGAGCAGTTCTTC. This gives the protein CASSLSGTNYNEQFF.

The chain has TRBV20-1 and TRBJ2-3; 8 bases fit TRBD1. Per the germline V gene, CDR1 is DFQATT and CDR2 is SNEGSKA (reference sequence). Trimming removed 5 bases from V and 6 bases from J; junction bases left unmatched: 7. This CDR3 comprises 13 residues. The DNA of the CDR3 is TGCAGTGCTCCAGGGGGCCGCCGTGATACGCAGTATTTT. Translating it yields CSAPGGRRDTQYF.

The V gene is TRBV7-9, the J gene TRBJ2-1, with TRBD2 matching over 8 bases. The trim removed 3 bases at V and 8 bases at J, leaving 3 bases unmatched. Germline V gene lookup returns CDR1 SEHNR and CDR2 FQNEAQ (reference sequence). The CDR3 length is 13 residues. The CDR3 DNA reads as TGTGCCAGCAGCTTTTCTAGCGGGCATGAGCAGTTCTTC. This gives the protein CASSFSSGHEQFF.

CDR3 sequence: CSARIQGDTEAFF. CDR3 DNA sequence: TGCAGTGCTCGGATTCAGGGCGACACTGAAGCTTTCTTT. This chain joins TRBV20-1 and TRBJ1-1, with D perhaps TRBD1 (5 bases). CDR3 length: 13 residues. CDR1 and CDR2 (germline): DFQATT, SNEGSKA (reference sequence). V was clipped by 5 bases and J by 3 bases, with 13 bases between them.

The gene calls are TRBV29-1 and TRBJ2-7, with TRBD1 as a possible D gene (6 bases). CDR1 and CDR2 (germline): SQVTM, ANQGSEA. The V and J ends lost 3 bases and 6 bases respectively, with 12 bases between them. The CDR3 is 12 residues long. The CDR3 here is CSVDTGQAEQYF. CDR3 bases: TGCAGCGTTGATACGGGACAAGCCGAGCAGTACTTC.

The chain joins TRBV25-1 to TRBJ1-6, with D possibly TRBD1 on 5 matching bases. V gave up 3 bases and J gave up 9 bases, with 12 bases separating them. The CDR3 contains 14 residues. CDR1 and CDR2 (germline): MGHDK, SYGVNS. The CDR3 DNA is TGTGCCAGCAGTGATTCAGGGTTGTCTTCACCCCTCCACTTT. Translated, it gives CASSDSGLSSPLHF.